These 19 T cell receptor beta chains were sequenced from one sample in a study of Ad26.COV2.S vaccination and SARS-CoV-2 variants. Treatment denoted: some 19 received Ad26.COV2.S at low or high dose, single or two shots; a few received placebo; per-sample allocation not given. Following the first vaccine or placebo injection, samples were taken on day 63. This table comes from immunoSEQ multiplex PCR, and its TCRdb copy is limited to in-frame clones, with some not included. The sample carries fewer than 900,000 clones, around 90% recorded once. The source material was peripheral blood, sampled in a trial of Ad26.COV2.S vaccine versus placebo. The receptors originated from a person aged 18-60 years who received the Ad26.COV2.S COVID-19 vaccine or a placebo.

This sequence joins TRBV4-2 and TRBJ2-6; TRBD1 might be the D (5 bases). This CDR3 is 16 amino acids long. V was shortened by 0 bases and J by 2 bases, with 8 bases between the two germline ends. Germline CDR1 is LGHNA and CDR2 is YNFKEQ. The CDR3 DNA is TGTGCCAGCAGCCAAGAAGGCAGGGCTGGGGCCAACGTCCTGACTTTC. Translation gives CASSQEGRAGANVLTF.

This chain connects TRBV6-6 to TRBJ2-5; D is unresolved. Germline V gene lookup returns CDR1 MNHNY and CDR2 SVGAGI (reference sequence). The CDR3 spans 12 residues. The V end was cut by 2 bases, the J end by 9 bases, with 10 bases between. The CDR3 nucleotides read TGTGCCAGCAGTTACCCCGATGCAGCCCAGTACTTC. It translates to CASSYPDAAQYF.

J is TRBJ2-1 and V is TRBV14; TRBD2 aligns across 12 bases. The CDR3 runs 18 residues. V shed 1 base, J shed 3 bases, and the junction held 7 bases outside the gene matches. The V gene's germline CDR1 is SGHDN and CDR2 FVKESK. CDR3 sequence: CASSQGLAGALHYNEQFF. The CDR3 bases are TGTGCCAGCAGCCAAGGACTAGCGGGGGCCCTTCACTACAATGAGCAGTTCTTC. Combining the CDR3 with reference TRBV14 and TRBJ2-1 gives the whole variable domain EAGVTQFPSHSVIEKGQTVTLRCDPISGHDNLYWYRRVMGKEIKFLLHFVKESKQDESGMPNNRFLAERTGGTYSTLKVQPAELEDSGVYFCASSQGLAGALHYNEQFFGPGTRLTVL.

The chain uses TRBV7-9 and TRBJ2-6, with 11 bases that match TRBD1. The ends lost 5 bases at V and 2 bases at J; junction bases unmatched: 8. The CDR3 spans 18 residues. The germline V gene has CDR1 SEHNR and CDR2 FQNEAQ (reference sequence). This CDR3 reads CASSTWDRGSPGANVLTF. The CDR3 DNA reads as TGTGCCAGCAGCACTTGGGACAGGGGGTCCCCTGGGGCCAACGTCCTGACTTTC. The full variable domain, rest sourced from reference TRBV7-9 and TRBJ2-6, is DTGVSQNPRHKITKRGQNVTFRCDPISEHNRLYWYRQTLGQGPEFLTYFQNEAQLEKSRLLSDRFSAERPKGSFSTLEIQRTEQGDSAMYLCASSTWDRGSPGANVLTFGAGSRLTVL.

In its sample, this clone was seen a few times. The CDR3 DNA sequence: TGCGCCAGCAGCGTCCGGGACCTAGGGTCCTACAATGAGCAGTTCTTC. The encoded protein is CASSVRDLGSYNEQFF. V gene TRBV5-1 combines with J gene TRBJ2-1; D may correspond to TRBD1 or TRBD2 (5 bases each). Germline loops: CDR1 SGHRS, CDR2 YFSETQ. V was pared by 4 bases and J by 1 base, with 15 bases between. CDR3 size: 16 residues. The variable domain in full, with the rest retrieved from reference TRBV5-1 and TRBJ2-1, is KAGVTQTPRYLIKTRGQQVTLSCSPISGHRSVSWYQQTPGQGLQFLFEYFSETQRNKGNFPGRFSGRQFSNSRSEMNVSTLELGDSALYLCASSVRDLGSYNEQFFGPGTRLTVL.

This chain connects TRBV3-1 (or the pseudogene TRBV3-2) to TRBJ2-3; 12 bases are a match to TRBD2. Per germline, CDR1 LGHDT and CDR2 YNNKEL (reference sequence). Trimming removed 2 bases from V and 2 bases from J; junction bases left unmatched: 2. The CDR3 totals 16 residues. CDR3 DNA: TGTGCCAGCAGCCAAAGGACTAGCGGGAACACAGATACGCAGTATTTT. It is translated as CASSQRTSGNTDTQYF.

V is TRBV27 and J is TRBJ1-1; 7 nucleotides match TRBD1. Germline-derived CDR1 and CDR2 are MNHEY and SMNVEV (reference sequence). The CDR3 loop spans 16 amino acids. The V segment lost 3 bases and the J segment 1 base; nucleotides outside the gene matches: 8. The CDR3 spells CASSFRQGSQNTEAFF. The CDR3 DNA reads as TGTGCCAGCAGTTTCCGACAGGGTAGCCAGAACACTGAAGCTTTCTTT.

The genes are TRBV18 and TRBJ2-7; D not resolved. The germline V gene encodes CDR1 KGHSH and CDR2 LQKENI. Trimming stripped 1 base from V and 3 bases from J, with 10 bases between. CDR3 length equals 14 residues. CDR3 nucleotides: TGTGCCAGCTCACCACGACCGGAGAACTACGAGCAGTACTTC. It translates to CASSPRPENYEQYF.

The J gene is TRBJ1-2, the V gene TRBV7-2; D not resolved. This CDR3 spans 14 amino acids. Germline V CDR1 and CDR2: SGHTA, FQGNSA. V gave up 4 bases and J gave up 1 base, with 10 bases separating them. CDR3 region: CASSSAGLNYGYTF. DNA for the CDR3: TGTGCCAGCAGCTCGGCCGGTCTTAACTATGGCTACACCTTC.

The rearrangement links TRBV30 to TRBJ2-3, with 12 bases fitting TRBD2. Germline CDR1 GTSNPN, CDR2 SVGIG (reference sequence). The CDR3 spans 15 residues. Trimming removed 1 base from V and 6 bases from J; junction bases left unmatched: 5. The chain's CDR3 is CAWSGLAGVADTQYF. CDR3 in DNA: TGTGCCTGGAGTGGACTAGCGGGAGTAGCTGATACGCAGTATTTT.

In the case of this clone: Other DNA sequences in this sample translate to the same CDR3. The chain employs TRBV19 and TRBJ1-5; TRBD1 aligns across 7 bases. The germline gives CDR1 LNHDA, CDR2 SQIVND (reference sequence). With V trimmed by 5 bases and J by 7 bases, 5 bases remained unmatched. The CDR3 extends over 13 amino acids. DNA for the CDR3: TGTGCCAGTAGTCAGGGGGGAGGACAGCCCCAGCATTTT. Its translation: CASSQGGGQPQHF.

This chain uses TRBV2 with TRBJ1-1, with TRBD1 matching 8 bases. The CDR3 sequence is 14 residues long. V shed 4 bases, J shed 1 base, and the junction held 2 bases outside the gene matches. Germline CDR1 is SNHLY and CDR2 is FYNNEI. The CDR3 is CASSVQGGNTEAFF. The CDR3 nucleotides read TGTGCCAGCAGTGTACAGGGGGGGAACACTGAAGCTTTCTTT. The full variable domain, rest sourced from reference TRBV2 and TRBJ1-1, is EPEVTQTPSHQVTQMGQEVILRCVPISNHLYFYWYRQILGQKVEFLVSFYNNEISEKSEIFDDQFSVERPDGSNFTLKIRSTKLEDSAMYFCASSVQGGNTEAFFGQGTRLTVV.

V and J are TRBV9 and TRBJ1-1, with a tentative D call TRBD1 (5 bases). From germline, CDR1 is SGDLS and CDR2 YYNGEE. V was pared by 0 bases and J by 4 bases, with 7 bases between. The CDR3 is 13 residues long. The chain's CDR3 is CASSVVQGTEAFF. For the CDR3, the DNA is TGTGCCAGCAGCGTAGTGCAGGGCACTGAAGCTTTCTTT.

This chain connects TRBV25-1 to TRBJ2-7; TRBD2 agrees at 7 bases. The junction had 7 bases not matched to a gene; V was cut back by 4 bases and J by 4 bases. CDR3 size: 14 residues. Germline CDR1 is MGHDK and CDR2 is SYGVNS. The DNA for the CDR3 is TGTGCCAGCAGTGGGGGGGGTTTCCAATACGAGCAGTACTTC. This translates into CASSGGGFQYEQYF.

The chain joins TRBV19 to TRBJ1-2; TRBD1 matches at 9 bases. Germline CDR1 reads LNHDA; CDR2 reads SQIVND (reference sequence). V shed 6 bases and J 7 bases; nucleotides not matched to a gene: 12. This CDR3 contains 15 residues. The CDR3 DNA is TGTGCCAGTAGACCCCTCCGGGACAGGGCGGGTGGCTACACCTTC. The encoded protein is CASRPLRDRAGGYTF.

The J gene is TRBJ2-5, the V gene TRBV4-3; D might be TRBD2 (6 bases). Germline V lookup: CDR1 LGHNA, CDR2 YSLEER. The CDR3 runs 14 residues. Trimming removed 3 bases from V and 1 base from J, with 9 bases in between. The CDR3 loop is CASSHLGGQETQYF. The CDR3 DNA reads TGCGCCAGCAGCCATTTGGGGGGCCAAGAGACCCAGTACTTC.

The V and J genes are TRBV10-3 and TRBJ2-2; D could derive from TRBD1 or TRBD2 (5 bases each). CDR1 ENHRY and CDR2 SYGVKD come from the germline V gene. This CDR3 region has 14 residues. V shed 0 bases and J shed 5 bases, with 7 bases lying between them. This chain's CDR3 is CAISESEGTGELFF. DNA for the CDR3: TGTGCCATCAGTGAGTCAGAGGGGACCGGGGAGCTGTTTTTT.

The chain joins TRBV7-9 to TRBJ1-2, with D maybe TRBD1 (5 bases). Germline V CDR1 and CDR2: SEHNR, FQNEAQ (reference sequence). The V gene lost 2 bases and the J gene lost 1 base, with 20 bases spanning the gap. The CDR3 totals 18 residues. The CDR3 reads CASSLNDTDRPDNYGYTF. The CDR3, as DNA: TGTGCCAGCAGCTTAAATGACACAGACAGACCTGATAACTATGGCTACACCTTC.

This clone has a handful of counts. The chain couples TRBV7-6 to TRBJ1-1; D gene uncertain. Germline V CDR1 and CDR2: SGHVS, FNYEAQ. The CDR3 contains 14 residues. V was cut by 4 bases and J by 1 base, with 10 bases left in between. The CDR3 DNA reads TGTGCCAGCAGCTCCCGGCCTACGAACACTGAAGCTTTCTTT. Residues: CASSSRPTNTEAFF.